The 26 T cell receptor beta chains below all came from one sample that was sequenced in a study of PD-1 blockade in mismatch repair-deficient tumors. Clones were sequenced by immunoSEQ multiplex PCR, and TCRdb holds only the in-frame ones, with some missing. The sample yields fewer than 50,000 clones, about 85% seen once. The sequenced sample was peripheral blood, obtained 4 weeks after starting pembrolizumab. The receptor source for this set is an adult with mismatch repair-deficient cancer.

The chain is built from TRBV4-3 and TRBJ2-3; a possible D gene is TRBD1 (6 bases). The germline V gene has CDR1 LGHNA and CDR2 YSLEER. Trimming removed 5 bases at V and 4 bases at J, with 22 bases between. CDR3 length: 17 amino acids. The CDR3 here is CASSALGTTGRADTQYF. The CDR3 DNA sequence: TGCGCCAGCAGCGCGCTCGGGACAACAGGACGGGCAGATACGCAGTATTTT.

The genes are TRBV7-2 and TRBJ2-6; 9 bases are shared with TRBD1. The germline CDR1 and CDR2 sequences are SGHTA and FQGNSA. V dropped 5 bases and J dropped 4; count of bases not matched to a gene: 9. CDR3 size: 17 residues. CDR3 nucleotide sequence: TGTGCCAGCAGCCGTACAGGGGGCGCTTCCGGGGCCAACGTCCTGACTTTC. Translation: CASSRTGGASGANVLTF.

CDR3: CASSYAGPLAEQFF. DNA of the CDR3: TGTGCCAGCAGTTACGCGGGACCATTGGCAGAGCAGTTCTTC. This chain uses TRBV6-5 with TRBJ2-1; tentatively, D is TRBD2 (6 bases). Germline V gene data show CDR1 as MNHEY and CDR2 as SVGAGI. The V end was cut by 2 bases, the J end by 10 bases, with 15 bases between. The CDR3 runs 14 residues.

CDR3 loop: CASSAGLAGVYEQYF. CDR3 coding DNA: TGTGCCAGCAGTGCCGGACTAGCGGGAGTTTACGAGCAGTACTTC. J is TRBJ2-7 and V is TRBV27, with 13 bases that match TRBD2. The CDR3 is 15 residues long. V gave up 5 bases and J gave up 4 bases; unmatched junction bases: 5. Germline values: CDR1 MNHEY, CDR2 SMNVEV (reference sequence).

The genes are TRBV14 and TRBJ2-7; TRBD2 matches at 10 bases. The length of the CDR3 is 15 residues. Per germline, CDR1 SGHDN and CDR2 FVKESK. J was trimmed by 4 bases and V by 1 base; bases with no gene match: 4. CDR3 in amino acids: CASSQASGSGYEQYF. Here the CDR3 DNA reads TGTGCCAGCAGCCAAGCTAGCGGGAGTGGGTACGAGCAGTACTTC.

The chain employs TRBV30 and TRBJ1-5; D is possibly TRBD1 (6 bases). The CDR3 covers 15 residues. Germline V gene data show CDR1 as GTSNPN and CDR2 as SVGIG (reference sequence). V was trimmed by 0 bases and J by 4 bases, leaving 13 bases between them. The DNA of the CDR3 is TGTGCCTGGAGTGTCAAGGGGGATCCTAATCAGCCCCAGCATTTT. Its translation: CAWSVKGDPNQPQHF. Variable domain in full (rest from reference TRBV30 and TRBJ1-5): SQTIHQWPATLVQPVGSPLSLECTVEGTSNPNLYWYRQAAGRGLQLLFYSVGIGQISSEVPQNLSASRPQDRQFILSSKKLLLSDSGFYLCAWSVKGDPNQPQHFGDGTRLSIL.

The CDR3 spells CASSSGDNQPQHF. For the CDR3, the DNA is TGTGCCAGCAGTTCAGGGGACAATCAGCCCCAGCATTTT. The rearrangement joins TRBV27 to TRBJ1-5; a possible D gene is TRBD1 (6 bases). The V gene lost 4 bases and the J gene lost 3 bases, with 7 bases spanning the gap. CDR3 length: 13 residues. Germline assignment: CDR1 MNHEY and CDR2 SMNVEV (reference sequence).

V and J are TRBV6-6 and TRBJ1-1; no reliable D call. CDR1 and CDR2 (germline): MNHNY, SVGAGI (reference sequence). The CDR3 loop spans 14 amino acids. V was clipped by 7 bases and J by 1 base, with 13 bases between them. The CDR3: CASTYRLPNTEAFF. CDR3 in DNA: TGTGCCAGCACATACAGATTACCGAACACTGAAGCTTTCTTT.

V gene TRBV28 combines with J gene TRBJ2-3, with a tentative D call TRBD1 (5 bases). V lost 10 bases, J lost 3 bases, and 17 bases lay in between. Germline V lookup: CDR1 MDHEN, CDR2 SYDVKM. This CDR3 spans 14 amino acids. CDR3 loop: CATERQGTTDTQYF. The DNA of the CDR3 is TGTGCCACAGAGAGGCAGGGTACAACAGATACGCAGTATTTT.

Written as DNA, the CDR3 is TGTGCCAGCAGTTTCCCGTCGGGTTATGGCTACACCTTC. This codes for CASSFPSGYGYTF. The chain carries TRBV28 and TRBJ1-2, with D unresolved. CDR1 is MDHEN and CDR2 is SYDVKM in the germline V gene. V gave up 3 bases and J gave up 5 bases, with 10 bases separating them. This CDR3 has 13 residues.

The chain joins TRBV5-1 to TRBJ2-1; a weak D match, TRBD1 (5 bases). Germline loops: CDR1 SGHRS, CDR2 YFSETQ. The V end was cut by 4 bases, the J end by 6 bases, with 11 bases between. The CDR3 spans 13 residues. The CDR3 DNA follows: TGCGCCAGCAGCCAGGGTCAGGGCAATGAGCAGTTCTTC. Residues: CASSQGQGNEQFF.

This chain connects TRBV7-9 to TRBJ2-2; TRBD2 matches at 7 bases. CDR3 length: 15 amino acids. Germline V gene data show CDR1 as SEHNR and CDR2 as FQNEAQ (reference sequence). J lost 7 bases, V lost 5 bases, and 10 bases had no gene match. CDR3: CASSGDFAGVGELFF. In nucleotides, the CDR3 is TGTGCCAGCAGCGGCGATTTTGCGGGAGTCGGGGAGCTGTTTTTT. Full variable domain (missing parts from reference TRBV7-9 and TRBJ2-2): DTGVSQNPRHKITKRGQNVTFRCDPISEHNRLYWYRQTLGQGPEFLTYFQNEAQLEKSRLLSDRFSAERPKGSFSTLEIQRTEQGDSAMYLCASSGDFAGVGELFFGEGSRLTVL.

This clone turned up a few times. The rearrangement uses TRBV6-5 and TRBJ2-2, with 9 bases aligning to TRBD1. The germline V gene has CDR1 MNHEY and CDR2 SVGAGI. V shed 2 bases and J 3 bases; nucleotides not matched to a gene: 1. The CDR3 sequence is 15 residues long. The CDR3 DNA follows: TGTGCCAGCAGTTACGGGGACAGGGACACCGGGGAGCTGTTTTTT. Translating it yields CASSYGDRDTGELFF.

The chain couples TRBV10-3 to TRBJ1-1; the match to TRBD1 covers 12 bases. Germline assignment: CDR1 ENHRY and CDR2 SYGVKD. CDR3 size: 16 residues. Trimming at V came to 5 bases and at J to 4 bases, leaving 8 bases not matched to a gene. The CDR3 protein is CAISPGTGGLGTEAFF. The CDR3 nucleotides read TGTGCCATCAGTCCCGGGACAGGGGGCCTTGGCACTGAAGCTTTCTTT.

This chain connects TRBV11-2 to TRBJ1-2, with D possibly matching TRBD1 (6 bases). The CDR3 spans 12 residues. Germline assignment: CDR1 SGHAT and CDR2 FQNNGV. Trimming took 6 bases from V and 8 from J, leaving 13 bases between them. The CDR3 spells CASREGVYGYTF. In DNA form, the CDR3 reads TGTGCCAGCAGGGAGGGGGTCTACGGCTACACCTTC.

This clone was picked up a small number of times. J is TRBJ2-7 and V is TRBV10-1; D remains unclear. V gave up 2 bases and J gave up 3 bases, with 8 bases separating them. CDR3 length: 13 residues. The germline gives CDR1 WNHNN, CDR2 SYGVQD (reference sequence). The CDR3 sequence: CASSEAGHYEQYF. In nucleotides, the CDR3 is TGCGCCAGCAGTGAGGCAGGTCACTACGAGCAGTACTTC.

V is TRBV5-1 and J is TRBJ2-7; D could derive from TRBD1 or TRBD2 (5 bases each). V was pared by 0 bases and J by 0 bases, with 7 bases between. CDR3 size: 14 residues. Germline CDR1 is SGHRS and CDR2 is YFSETQ. The DNA of the CDR3 is TGCGCCAGCAGCTTGGGAGGGGTCTCCTACGAGCAGTACTTC. It specifies CASSLGGVSYEQYF.

In this sample, this clone is medium-sized (0.01 to 0.1%). The V and J genes are TRBV2 and TRBJ2-2; D unclear. Germline V gene data show CDR1 as SNHLY and CDR2 as FYNNEI. CDR3 length: 15 amino acids. The V and J ends lost 4 bases and 0 bases respectively, with 9 bases between them. CDR3 sequence: CASSVQNANTGELFF. The CDR3 coding sequence is TGTGCCAGCAGTGTACAGAACGCGAACACCGGGGAGCTGTTTTTT. Looking up the rest from reference TRBV2 and TRBJ2-2 gives the full variable domain: EPEVTQTPSHQVTQMGQEVILRCVPISNHLYFYWYRQILGQKVEFLVSFYNNEISEKSEIFDDQFSVERPDGSNFTLKIRSTKLEDSAMYFCASSVQNANTGELFFGEGSRLTVL.

The genes are TRBV2 and TRBJ1-1; D gene uncertain. Germline CDR1 and CDR2: SNHLY and FYNNEI. Between the trimmed V and J ends, which lost 5 bases and 7 bases, there was a span of 2 bases. The CDR3 length is 9 residues. CDR3 sequence reads: CASSFEAFF. In DNA form, the CDR3 reads TGTGCCAGCAGTTTTGAAGCTTTCTTT.

The chain carries TRBV28 and TRBJ2-5, with D maybe TRBD2 (6 bases). The CDR3 length is 13 residues. CDR1 and CDR2 from the germline V gene are MDHEN and SYDVKM. V lost 10 bases and J 2 bases, leaving 14 bases between the germline ends. CDR3 coding DNA: TGTGCCACCTCCCCCCGGGGGCAAGAGACCCAGTACTTC. It yields the protein CATSPRGQETQYF.

There are a few counts of this clone. The chain combines TRBV5-1 with TRBJ1-2; perhaps TRBD1 as D (6 bases). V lost 5 bases to trimming and J lost 4 bases, with 12 bases between them. CDR3 length: 13 residues. Germline V gene sequence: CDR1 SGHRS, CDR2 YFSETQ. The CDR3 here is CASRGGQRYGYTF. The CDR3, as DNA: TGCGCCAGCAGGGGTGGACAGCGCTATGGCTACACCTTC.

J is TRBJ2-3 and V is TRBV28, with TRBD1 matching 8 bases. In germline, CDR1 is MDHEN, CDR2 SYDVKM. The CDR3 is made up of 13 amino acids. The V gene end was trimmed by 11 bases and the J gene end by 2 bases; junction bases not matched to a gene: 6. The CDR3 reads CAFGTGDTDTQYF. The DNA for the CDR3 is TGTGCCTTCGGGACAGGAGACACAGATACGCAGTATTTT.

The CDR3 loop is CSVDAQGGPRDTQYF. CDR3 coding DNA: TGCAGCGTTGATGCACAGGGAGGCCCTAGAGATACGCAGTATTTT. The rearrangement joins TRBV29-1 to TRBJ2-3; D may match TRBD1 or TRBD2 (6 bases each). With 3 bases removed from V and 5 bases from J, the gap between germline ends came to 18 bases. The CDR3 spans 15 residues. Looked up from germline, CDR1 is SQVTM and CDR2 is ANQGSEA.

The V and J genes are TRBV4-1 and TRBJ1-1, with D maybe TRBD1 (6 bases). The germline CDR1 and CDR2 sequences are MGHRA and YSYEKL. This CDR3 contains 13 residues. V lost 3 bases and J lost 10, with 15 bases in between. The CDR3 sequence: CASSHEGGIRAFF. CDR3 nucleotide sequence: TGCGCCAGCAGCCATGAGGGGGGCATCCGAGCTTTCTTT.

The chain recombines TRBV5-1 with TRBJ2-5; tentative D call: TRBD2 (5 bases). Trimming removed 0 bases at V and 5 bases at J, with 14 bases between. CDR1 is SGHRS and CDR2 is YFSETQ in the germline V gene. This CDR3 spans 15 amino acids. The DNA of the CDR3 is TGCGCCAGCAGCTTGGATGAGGGTCGGATGGAGACCCAGTACTTC. Encoded protein: CASSLDEGRMETQYF.

The gene calls are TRBV6-5 and TRBJ2-3; D is perhaps TRBD2 (6 bases). The CDR3 is made up of 14 amino acids. The V end lost 7 bases, the J end lost 0 bases, and 11 bases lay between the germline ends. Germline assignment: CDR1 MNHEY and CDR2 SVGAGI. CDR3 loop: CASTPGTSTDTQYF. The DNA for the CDR3 is TGTGCCAGCACCCCCGGGACTAGCACAGATACGCAGTATTTT.